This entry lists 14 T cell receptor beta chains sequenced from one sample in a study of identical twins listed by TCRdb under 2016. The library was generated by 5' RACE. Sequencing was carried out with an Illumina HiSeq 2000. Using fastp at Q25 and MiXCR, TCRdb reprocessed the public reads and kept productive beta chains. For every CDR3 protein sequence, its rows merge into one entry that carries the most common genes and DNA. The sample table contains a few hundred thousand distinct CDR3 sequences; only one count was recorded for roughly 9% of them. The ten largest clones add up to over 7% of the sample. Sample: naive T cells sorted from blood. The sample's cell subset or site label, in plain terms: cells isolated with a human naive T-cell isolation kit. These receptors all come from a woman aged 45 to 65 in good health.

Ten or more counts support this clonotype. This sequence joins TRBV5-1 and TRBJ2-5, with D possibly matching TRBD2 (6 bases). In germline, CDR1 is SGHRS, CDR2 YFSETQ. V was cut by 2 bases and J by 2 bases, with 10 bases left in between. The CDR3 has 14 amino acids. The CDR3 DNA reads TGCGCCAGCAGCTTCTTCGGGAGACAAGAGACCCAGTACTTC. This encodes CASSFFGRQETQYF.

The CDR3 DNA sequence: TGTGCCAGCAGCCACCTCAAAGGGGAAGCTTTCTTT. Amino acids: CASSHLKGEAFF. The chain is built from TRBV12-3 or TRBV12-4 and TRBJ1-1; D not resolved. The CDR3 is 12 residues long. The germline V and J ends were trimmed by 6 bases and 8 bases, with 13 bases remaining between them.

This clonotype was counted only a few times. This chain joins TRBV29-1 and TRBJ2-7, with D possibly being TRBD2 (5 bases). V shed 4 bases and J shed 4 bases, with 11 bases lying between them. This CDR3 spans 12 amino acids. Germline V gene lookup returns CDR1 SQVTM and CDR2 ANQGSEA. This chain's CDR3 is CSVASRGYEQYF. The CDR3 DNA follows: TGCAGCGTTGCGTCCCGGGGATACGAGCAGTACTTC.

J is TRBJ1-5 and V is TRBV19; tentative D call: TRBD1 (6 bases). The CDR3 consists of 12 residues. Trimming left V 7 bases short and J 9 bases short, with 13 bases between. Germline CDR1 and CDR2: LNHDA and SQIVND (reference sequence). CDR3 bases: TGTGCCAGTACCCTACGGGGGGCGCCCCAGCATTTT. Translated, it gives CASTLRGAPQHF.

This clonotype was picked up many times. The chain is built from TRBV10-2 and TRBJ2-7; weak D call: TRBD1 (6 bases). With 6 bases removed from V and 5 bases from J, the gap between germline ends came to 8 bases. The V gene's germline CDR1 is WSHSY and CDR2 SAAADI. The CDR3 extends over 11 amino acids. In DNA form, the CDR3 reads TGCGCCAGCAGGTACAGGGACGAGCAGTACTTC. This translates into CASRYRDEQYF.

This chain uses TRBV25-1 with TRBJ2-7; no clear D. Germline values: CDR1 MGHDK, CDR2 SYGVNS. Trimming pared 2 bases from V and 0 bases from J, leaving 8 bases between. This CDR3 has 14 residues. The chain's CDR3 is CASSEGSVSYEQYF. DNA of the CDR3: TGTGCCAGCAGTGAAGGGTCGGTCTCCTACGAGCAGTACTTC.

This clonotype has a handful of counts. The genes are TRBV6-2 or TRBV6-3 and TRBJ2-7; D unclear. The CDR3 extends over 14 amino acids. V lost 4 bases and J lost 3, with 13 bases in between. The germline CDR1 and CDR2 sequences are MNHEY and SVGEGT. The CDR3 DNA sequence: TGTGCCAGCAGTTTATTAGGGTCCCTCTACGAGCAGTACGTC. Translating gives CASSLLGSLYEQYV.

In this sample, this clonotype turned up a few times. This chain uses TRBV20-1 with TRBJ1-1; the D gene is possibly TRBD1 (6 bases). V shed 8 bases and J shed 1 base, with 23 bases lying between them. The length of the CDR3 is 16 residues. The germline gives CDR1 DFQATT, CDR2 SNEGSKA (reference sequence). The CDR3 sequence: CSLKGPGAKPNTEAFF. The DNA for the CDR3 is TGCAGTCTAAAAGGGCCGGGGGCGAAACCGAACACTGAAGCTTTCTTT.

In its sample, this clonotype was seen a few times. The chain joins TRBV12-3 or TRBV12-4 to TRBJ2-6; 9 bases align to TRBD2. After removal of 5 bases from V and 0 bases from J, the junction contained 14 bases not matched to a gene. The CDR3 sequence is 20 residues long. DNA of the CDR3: TGTGCCAGCAGTCTCCACAGTCTAGCGGGATTGGACTCTGGGGCCAACGTCCTGACTTTC. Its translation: CASSLHSLAGLDSGANVLTF.

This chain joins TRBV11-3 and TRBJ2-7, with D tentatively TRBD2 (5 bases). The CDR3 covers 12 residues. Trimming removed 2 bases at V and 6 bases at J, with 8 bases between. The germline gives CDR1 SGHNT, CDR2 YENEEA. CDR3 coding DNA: TGTGCCAGCAGCTTATTCGAGGGCGAGCAGTACTTC. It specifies CASSLFEGEQYF.

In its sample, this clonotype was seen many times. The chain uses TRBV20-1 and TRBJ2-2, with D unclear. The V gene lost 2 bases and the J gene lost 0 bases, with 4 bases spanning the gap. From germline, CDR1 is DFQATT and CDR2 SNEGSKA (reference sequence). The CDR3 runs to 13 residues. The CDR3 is CSARPANTGELFF. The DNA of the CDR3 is TGCAGTGCTAGACCCGCGAACACCGGGGAGCTGTTTTTT.

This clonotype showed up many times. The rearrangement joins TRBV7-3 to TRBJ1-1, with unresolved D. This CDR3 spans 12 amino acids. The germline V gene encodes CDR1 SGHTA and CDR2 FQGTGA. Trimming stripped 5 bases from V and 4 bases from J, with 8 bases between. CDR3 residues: CASSRDGTEAFF. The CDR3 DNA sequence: TGTGCCAGCAGCCGAGACGGCACTGAAGCTTTCTTT. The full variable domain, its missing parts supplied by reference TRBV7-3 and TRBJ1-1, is GAGVSQTPSNKVTEKGKYVELRCDPISGHTALYWYRQSLGQGPEFLIYFQGTGAADDSGLPNDRFFAVRPEGSVSTLKIQRTERGDSAVYLCASSRDGTEAFFGQGTRLTVV.

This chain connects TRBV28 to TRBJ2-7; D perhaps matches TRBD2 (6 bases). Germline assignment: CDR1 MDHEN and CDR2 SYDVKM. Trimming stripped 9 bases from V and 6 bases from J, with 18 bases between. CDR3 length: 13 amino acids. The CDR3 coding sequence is TGTGCCAGTACCCGGGCCAAAGCGGGCGAGCAGTACTTC. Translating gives CASTRAKAGEQYF.

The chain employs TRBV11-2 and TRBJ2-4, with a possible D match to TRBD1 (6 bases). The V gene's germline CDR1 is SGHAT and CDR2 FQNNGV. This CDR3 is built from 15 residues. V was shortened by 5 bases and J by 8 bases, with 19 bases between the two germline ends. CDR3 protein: CASSPDGGPGDIQYF. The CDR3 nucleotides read TGTGCCAGCAGCCCAGATGGGGGCCCTGGGGACATTCAGTACTTC.